These T cell receptor beta chains were read from a single sample in a study of CD8 T cells in ankylosing spondylitis. TCRdb re-called the 5' RACE reads through MiXCR, storing one row per CDR3 protein. Seen here are roughly 130,000 distinct CDR3 sequences, approximately 6.8% observed once, and the top ten hold roughly an eighth. The sequenced material came from blood, either unsorted or a sorted T cell fraction (not recorded which). The receptors were gathered from a male donor with ankylosing spondylitis or in good health (not recorded which). CDR3s include the opening cysteine and the closing phenylalanine or tryptophan. D genes are given only for firm matches. Size tells how often a clone was seen (once, few, many) or the class of an expanded clone, and some rows leave it out.

V gene: TRBV18
D gene: -
clone size: many
J gene: TRBJ1-2
CDR3 DNA: TGTGCCAGCTCCCTCCGAGGGGAAGGGGACTATGGCTACACCTTC
CDR3 protein: CASSLRGEGDYGYTF

V gene: TRBV5-1
D gene: -
clone size: many
J gene: TRBJ2-2
CDR3 DNA: TGCGCCAGCAGCTTACAACCGGACACCGGGGAGCTGTTTTTT
CDR3 protein: CASSLQPDTGELFF

V gene: TRBV20-1
D gene: TRBD2
clone size: many
J gene: TRBJ2-1
CDR3 DNA: TGCAGTGCTAGTCTCCGGGAGGGCCGGAATGAGCAGTTCTTC
CDR3 protein: CSASLREGRNEQFF

V gene: TRBV7-2
D gene: TRBD2
clone size: few
J gene: TRBJ2-5
CDR3 DNA: TGTGCCAGCACGCCAGTCCGGGGGGGACAAGAGACCCAGTACTTC
CDR3 protein: CASTPVRGGQETQYF

V gene: TRBV12-3/TRBV12-4
D gene: -
clone size: many
J gene: TRBJ1-2
CDR3 DNA: TGTGCCAGCAGTCAGACAGGAAGAGACTATGGCTACACCTTC
CDR3 protein: CASSQTGRDYGYTF

V gene: TRBV20-1
D gene: -
clone size: many
J gene: TRBJ1-2
CDR3 DNA: TGCAGTGCCCCGACGGGGGGCCACTATGGCTACACCTTC
CDR3 protein: CSAPTGGHYGYTF

V gene: TRBV29-1
D gene: -
clone size: many
J gene: TRBJ1-3
CDR3 DNA: TGCAGCGTTGAATTCACGGGCTCTTGGGGTGGCACCATATATTTT
CDR3 protein: CSVEFTGSWGGTIYF

V gene: TRBV6-4
D gene: TRBD2
clone size: many
J gene: TRBJ2-1
CDR3 DNA: TGTGCCAGCAGTGACGCCGGGACTACCTACAATGAGCAGTTCTTC
CDR3 protein: CASSDAGTTYNEQFF

V gene: TRBV5-5
D gene: TRBD1
clone size: many
J gene: TRBJ2-7
CDR3 DNA: TGTGCCAGCACCGTGCAGATCCAGGGGGCAGACGAGCAGTACTTC
CDR3 protein: CASTVQIQGADEQYF

V gene: TRBV5-1
D gene: -
clone size: many
J gene: TRBJ2-2
CDR3 DNA: TGCGCCAGCAGCGTCGGTCTCAGAAACACCGGGGAGCTGTTTTTT
CDR3 protein: CASSVGLRNTGELFF

V gene: TRBV5-1
D gene: TRBD1
clone size: many
J gene: TRBJ1-4
CDR3 DNA: TGCGCCAGCAGCTCCACAGGGGGTGCTAATGAAAAACTGTTTTTT
CDR3 protein: CASSSTGGANEKLFF

V gene: TRBV7-3
D gene: -
clone size: many
J gene: TRBJ2-3
CDR3 DNA: TGTGCCAGCAGCTTAGGGCGGACCACAGATACGCAGTATTTT
CDR3 protein: CASSLGRTTDTQYF

V gene: TRBV5-6
D gene: TRBD1
clone size: many
J gene: TRBJ2-4
CDR3 DNA: TGTGCCAGCAGCATTGGGACAGGGGAGGGCAAAAACATTCAGTACTTC
CDR3 protein: CASSIGTGEGKNIQYF

V gene: TRBV5-6
D gene: TRBD2
clone size: -
J gene: TRBJ2-7
CDR3 DNA: TGTGCCAGCTTAATGCGGGGGACCTCCTACGAGCAGTACTTC
CDR3 protein: CASLMRGTSYEQYF

V gene: TRBV29-1
D gene: -
clone size: many
J gene: TRBJ1-1
CDR3 DNA: TGCAGCGTCCATACCCTACCTCCGAACAGGGTCGGAACTGAAGCTTTCTTT
CDR3 protein: CSVHTLPPNRVGTEAFF

V gene: TRBV30
D gene: -
clone size: -
J gene: TRBJ2-7
CDR3 DNA: TGTGCCTGGAGTGTTGTTCTCTACGAGCAGTACTTC
CDR3 protein: CAWSVVLYEQYF

V gene: TRBV5-1
D gene: -
clone size: many
J gene: TRBJ1-2
CDR3 DNA: TGCGCCAGCAAGGTCGCGGAACGGACCTATGGCTACACCTTC
CDR3 protein: CASKVAERTYGYTF

V gene: TRBV20-1
D gene: -
clone size: many
J gene: TRBJ2-7
CDR3 DNA: TGCAGTGCTAGAGATAAGACTGGTTGGAGAGGGACCTACGAGCAGTACTTC
CDR3 protein: CSARDKTGWRGTYEQYF

V gene: TRBV20-1
D gene: TRBD2
clone size: -
J gene: TRBJ2-3
CDR3 DNA: TGCAGTGCACGACCGCACCAGCGGGGTCCAGGGGATACGCAGTATTTT
CDR3 protein: CSARPHQRGPGDTQYF

V gene: TRBV20-1
D gene: TRBD1
clone size: many
J gene: TRBJ2-7
CDR3 DNA: TGCAGTGCTAGGGGGACAGGGGTTTCCGAGCAGTACTTC
CDR3 protein: CSARGTGVSEQYF

V gene: TRBV20-1
D gene: -
clone size: many
J gene: TRBJ1-1
CDR3 DNA: TGCAGTGCTGCTCGCCCGGGACGGCTGAACACTGAAGCTTTCTTT
CDR3 protein: CSAARPGRLNTEAFF

V gene: TRBV9
D gene: -
clone size: many
J gene: TRBJ2-7
CDR3 DNA: TGTGCCAGCAGCGTGACCCCCTACGAGCAGTACTTC
CDR3 protein: CASSVTPYEQYF

V gene: TRBV29-1
D gene: -
clone size: many
J gene: TRBJ2-7
CDR3 DNA: TGCAGCGTTCAGGGGAGACTTTCCTACGAGCAGTACTTC
CDR3 protein: CSVQGRLSYEQYF

V gene: TRBV30
D gene: TRBD1
clone size: -
J gene: TRBJ2-5
CDR3 DNA: TGTGCCTGGAGTACGACAGGGGAGACCCAGTACTTC
CDR3 protein: CAWSTTGETQYF

V gene: TRBV5-1
D gene: -
clone size: once
J gene: TRBJ1-2
CDR3 DNA: TGCGCCAGCAGCGCAACCGGGGCCGGCAGTGGCTACACCTTC
CDR3 protein: CASSATGAGSGYTF

V gene: TRBV13
D gene: -
clone size: many
J gene: TRBJ2-5
CDR3 DNA: TGTGCCAGCCGGCAGATCGTCGCGGAGACCCAGTACTTC
CDR3 protein: CASRQIVAETQYF

V gene: TRBV20-1
D gene: TRBD2
clone size: many
J gene: TRBJ2-3
CDR3 DNA: TGCAGTGCTAGGACTAGCGGGGCCACAGATACGCAGTATTTT
CDR3 protein: CSARTSGATDTQYF

V gene: TRBV20-1
D gene: -
clone size: many
J gene: TRBJ1-5
CDR3 DNA: TGCAGTGCCCCCATATCTCGGGGGCTCAATCAGCCCCAGCATTTT
CDR3 protein: CSAPISRGLNQPQHF

V gene: TRBV29-1
D gene: -
clone size: many
J gene: TRBJ2-2
CDR3 DNA: TGCAGCGTGAGAAGAGGGGGGACCGGGGAGCTGTTTTTT
CDR3 protein: CSVRRGGTGELFF

V gene: TRBV7-2
D gene: -
clone size: many
J gene: TRBJ1-5
CDR3 DNA: TGTGCCAGCAGCTTAACCCCTGAAGTTCAGCCCCAGCATTTT
CDR3 protein: CASSLTPEVQPQHF

V gene: TRBV10-3
D gene: TRBD2
clone size: many
J gene: TRBJ2-7
CDR3 DNA: TGTGCCATCAGCAGCGGGGTCTCCTACGAGCAGTACTTC
CDR3 protein: CAISSGVSYEQYF

V gene: TRBV28
D gene: TRBD1
clone size: -
J gene: TRBJ2-7
CDR3 DNA: TGTGCCAGCAGTTGGACAGGTAGCTCCTACGAGCAGTACTTC
CDR3 protein: CASSWTGSSYEQYF

V gene: TRBV12-3/TRBV12-4
D gene: -
clone size: many
J gene: TRBJ1-1
CDR3 DNA: TGTGCCAGCAGTTTCTGGGGGACTGAAGCTTTCTTT
CDR3 protein: CASSFWGTEAFF

V gene: TRBV9
D gene: TRBD1
clone size: many
J gene: TRBJ2-7
CDR3 DNA: TGTGCCAGCAGCGTAGGGGACAGGACGTATTCCTACGAGCAGTACTTC
CDR3 protein: CASSVGDRTYSYEQYF

V gene: TRBV3-1
D gene: TRBD1
clone size: many
J gene: TRBJ1-2
CDR3 DNA: TGTGCCAGCAGCCAAGCGTCGGGACAGGGATACTATGGCTACACCTTC
CDR3 protein: CASSQASGQGYYGYTF

V gene: TRBV9
D gene: -
clone size: many
J gene: TRBJ2-2
CDR3 DNA: TGTGCCAGCAGCGTCTCTGGGGAGCTGTTTTTT
CDR3 protein: CASSVSGELFF

V gene: TRBV12-3/TRBV12-4
D gene: -
clone size: many
J gene: TRBJ1-2
CDR3 DNA: TGTGCCAGCAGTTTATACCCCAGACAACCCGAAGGGGTTGGCTACACCTTC
CDR3 protein: CASSLYPRQPEGVGYTF

V gene: TRBV21-1
D gene: -
clone size: many
J gene: TRBJ1-5
CDR3 DNA: TGTGCCAGCAGCACCGGGACAAATAGCAATCAGCCCCAGCATTTT
CDR3 protein: CASSTGTNSNQPQHF

V gene: TRBV10-3
D gene: -
clone size: many
J gene: TRBJ2-7
CDR3 DNA: TGTGCCATCAGGGACCAAACCTACGAGCAGTACTTC
CDR3 protein: CAIRDQTYEQYF

V gene: TRBV5-1
D gene: -
clone size: many
J gene: TRBJ1-1
CDR3 DNA: TGCGCCAGCAGCGATGGACAGCCGAACACTGAAGCTTTCTTT
CDR3 protein: CASSDGQPNTEAFF

V gene: TRBV11-2
D gene: TRBD2
clone size: -
J gene: TRBJ2-3
CDR3 DNA: TGTGCCAGCAGCTTAGATCTAGCGGGAGTAACGACAGATACGCAGTATTTT
CDR3 protein: CASSLDLAGVTTDTQYF

V gene: TRBV5-1
D gene: -
clone size: many
J gene: TRBJ2-3
CDR3 DNA: TGCGCCAGCAGCTCCGTTGAGGGGACCACGAGCACAGATACGCAGTATTTT
CDR3 protein: CASSSVEGTTSTDTQYF

V gene: TRBV10-3
D gene: -
clone size: many
J gene: TRBJ2-2
CDR3 DNA: TGTGCCATCAGTGAGTCGCAGAACACCGGGGAGCTGTTTTTT
CDR3 protein: CAISESQNTGELFF

V gene: TRBV20-1
D gene: -
clone size: many
J gene: TRBJ2-7
CDR3 DNA: TGCAGTGCTAGAGTTGCTAGCTCCTACGAGCAGTACTTC
CDR3 protein: CSARVASSYEQYF

V gene: TRBV5-1
D gene: -
clone size: many
J gene: TRBJ2-7
CDR3 DNA: TGCGCCAGCAGCTTGGGACAGTTGTTTCGGGACGAGCAGTACTTC
CDR3 protein: CASSLGQLFRDEQYF

V gene: TRBV19
D gene: -
clone size: -
J gene: TRBJ2-7
CDR3 DNA: TGTGCCAGTAGTGCGGGGATCTCCTACGAGCAGTACTTC
CDR3 protein: CASSAGISYEQYF

V gene: TRBV20-1
D gene: -
clone size: many
J gene: TRBJ2-1
CDR3 DNA: TGCAGTGCTAGCGGTAACCTCTTCTGGAATGAGCAGTTCTTC
CDR3 protein: CSASGNLFWNEQFF

V gene: TRBV11-2
D gene: -
clone size: many
J gene: TRBJ2-5
CDR3 DNA: TGTGCCAGCAGCACAGGACAAGCCTCCCAAGAGACCCAGTACTTC
CDR3 protein: CASSTGQASQETQYF

V gene: TRBV5-6
D gene: -
clone size: many
J gene: TRBJ2-1
CDR3 DNA: TGTGCCTCAGCCGGACAGATCTACAATGAGCAGTTCTTC
CDR3 protein: CASAGQIYNEQFF

V gene: TRBV7-9
D gene: -
clone size: many
J gene: TRBJ2-5
CDR3 DNA: TGTGCCAGCAGCTTCGGGGCCGCGTACCAAGAGACCCAGTACTTC
CDR3 protein: CASSFGAAYQETQYF

V gene: TRBV5-1
D gene: -
clone size: -
J gene: TRBJ2-1
CDR3 DNA: TGCGCCAGCAGCCCCGGATATAGGTCCGCGGGCTACAATGAGCAGTTCTTC
CDR3 protein: CASSPGYRSAGYNEQFF

V gene: TRBV5-1
D gene: TRBD1
clone size: many
J gene: TRBJ2-5
CDR3 DNA: TGCGCCAGCAGCACCCCGACAGGGGAAGAGACCCAGTACTTC
CDR3 protein: CASSTPTGEETQYF

V gene: TRBV20-1
D gene: -
clone size: -
J gene: TRBJ2-7
CDR3 DNA: TGCAGTGCTGGGAAACAGGGATCAGCCGAGCAGTACTTC
CDR3 protein: CSAGKQGSAEQYF